This TCR beta chain was recorded in a study of technical replicates of blood from several donors. Deletions cut 5 bases from V and 1 base from J, with 8 bases between. CDR1 is MNHEY and CDR2 is SVGAGI in the germline V gene. CDR3 length equals 13 residues. Profiling relied on immunoSEQ multiplex PCR, and the TCRdb table lists in-frame clones only, not all of them. This table has approximately 81,000 clones, more than 90% appearing once. This sequence was found in a human donor in good health. Sequenced sample: T cells isolated from PBMCs. V gene TRBV6-5 combines with J gene TRBJ1-1; D ambiguous. CDR3 in amino acids: CASSRGGNTEAFF. CDR3 sequence (DNA): TGTGCCAGCAGTCGCGGTGGGAACACTGAAGCTTTCTTT.